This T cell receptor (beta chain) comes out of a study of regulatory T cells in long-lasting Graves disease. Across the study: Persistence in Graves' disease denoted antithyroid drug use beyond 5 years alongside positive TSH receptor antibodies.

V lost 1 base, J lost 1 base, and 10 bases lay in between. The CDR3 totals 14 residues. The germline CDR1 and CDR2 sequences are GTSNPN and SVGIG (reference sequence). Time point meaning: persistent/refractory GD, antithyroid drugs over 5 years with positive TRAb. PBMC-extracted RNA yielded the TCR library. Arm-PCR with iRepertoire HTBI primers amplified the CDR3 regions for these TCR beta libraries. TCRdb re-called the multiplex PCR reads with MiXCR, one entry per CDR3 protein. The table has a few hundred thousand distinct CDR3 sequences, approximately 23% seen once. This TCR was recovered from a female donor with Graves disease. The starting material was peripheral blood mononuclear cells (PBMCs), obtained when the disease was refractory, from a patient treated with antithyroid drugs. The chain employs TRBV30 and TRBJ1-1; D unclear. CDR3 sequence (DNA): TGTGCCTGGAGTGCCCGGACCGAGAACACTGAAGCTTTCTTT. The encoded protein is CAWSARTENTEAFF.